Presented here are 16 T cell receptor beta chains from one specimen sequenced in a study of blood T cell repertoires in COVID-19. Repertoires were generated with immunoSEQ multiplex PCR, while TCRdb's copy carries only in-frame clones and drops some. The sample contains more than 12,000 clones, around 89% of which appear only once. Sequencing was done on a sample of peripheral blood. These receptors were obtained from a human donor in a cohort sampled during active COVID-19.

This rearrangement joins TRBV7-2 to TRBJ2-5, with 12 bases aligning to TRBD1. CDR1 is SGHTA and CDR2 is FQGNSA in the germline V gene. J lost 1 base, V lost 4 bases, and 1 base had no gene match. The CDR3 runs 15 residues. For the CDR3, the DNA is TGTGCCAGCAGCTCGGGACAGGGGGCCCAAGAGACCCAGTACTTC. This codes for CASSSGQGAQETQYF.

V is TRBV3-1 (or the pseudogene TRBV3-2) and J is TRBJ2-7; 9 bases line up with TRBD1. Germline-derived CDR1 and CDR2 are LGHDT and YNNKEL (reference sequence). CDR3 length: 13 residues. The V segment lost 4 bases and the J segment 4 bases; nucleotides outside the gene matches: 2. CDR3 nucleotides: TGTGCCAGCAGCCTGGACAGGGGATACGAGCAGTACTTC. This sequence encodes CASSLDRGYEQYF.

The CDR3 protein is CASSTLPGTGLANEQFF. The CDR3 coding sequence is TGTGCCAGCAGCACGTTACCGGGGACAGGGCTTGCCAATGAGCAGTTCTTC. This chain links TRBV7-9 with TRBJ2-1, with 9 nucleotides matching TRBD1. Trimming took 5 bases from V and 6 from J; bases not matched to a gene: 14. Germline-derived CDR1 and CDR2 are SEHNR and FQNEAQ (reference sequence). The CDR3 runs 17 residues.

The genes are TRBV10-2 and TRBJ2-5; weak D call: TRBD1 (6 bases). Trimming shortened V by 6 bases and J by 1 base, and 9 bases separated the two germline ends. This CDR3 spans 13 amino acids. In germline, CDR1 is WSHSY, CDR2 SAAADI. The CDR3 DNA sequence: TGCGCCAGCAGGACAGGCGGCCAAGAGACCCAGTACTTC. As protein: CASRTGGQETQYF.

This clone was observed a handful of times. The chain links TRBV27 to TRBJ2-1; D possibly corresponds to TRBD1 (5 bases). V shed 2 bases and J shed 7 bases, with 12 bases lying between them. From germline, CDR1 is MNHEY and CDR2 SMNVEV (reference sequence). The CDR3 is 14 residues long. This chain's CDR3 is CASSLGAPLNEQFF. The DNA for the CDR3 is TGTGCCAGCAGTTTAGGGGCGCCTTTGAATGAGCAGTTCTTC.

CDR3 sequence reads: CASSPTGGVRNTQYF. The CDR3 DNA follows: TGTGCCAGTAGTCCGACAGGGGGCGTCCGAAATACGCAGTATTTT. The chain has TRBV19 and TRBJ2-3, with TRBD1 matching 10 bases. V lost 5 bases, J lost 7 bases, and 9 bases stayed unmatched. From germline, CDR1 is LNHDA and CDR2 SQIVND (reference sequence). This CDR3 contains 15 residues.

The V call is TRBV3-1 (or the pseudogene TRBV3-2), the J call TRBJ2-3, with D perhaps TRBD2 (6 bases). The CDR3 extends over 17 amino acids. V lost 4 bases and J lost 1, with 18 bases in between. Germline V gives CDR1 LGHDT, CDR2 YNNKEL (reference sequence). CDR3 sequence (DNA): TGTGCCAGCAGCCCATCTCGGGCGGGGTATGGCACAGATACGCAGTATTTT. It codes for CASSPSRAGYGTDTQYF.

Judged by abundance, this clone is medium-sized. The chain couples TRBV4-1 to TRBJ2-2; 8 bases match TRBD1. Germline trimming cut 2 bases from V and 4 bases from J; bases unmatched to any gene: 6. This CDR3 is 16 amino acids long. Germline CDR1 reads MGHRA; CDR2 reads YSYEKL. The CDR3 sequence is CASSQRGQVFTGELFF. CDR3 nucleotides: TGCGCCAGCAGCCAACGGGGACAGGTTTTCACCGGGGAGCTGTTTTTT.

The CDR3 coding sequence is TGTGCCTGGAGTGTTGGACAGGGCTATGGCTACACCTTC. It translates to CAWSVGQGYGYTF. This chain links TRBV30 with TRBJ1-2, with 8 bases that match TRBD1. Germline V gives CDR1 GTSNPN, CDR2 SVGIG (reference sequence). This CDR3 has 13 amino acids. V lost 0 bases to trimming and J lost 4 bases; unmatched junction nucleotides: 1.

The chain has TRBV10-2 and TRBJ2-2, with 7 positions matching TRBD1. CDR1 and CDR2 (germline): WSHSY, SAAADI. The CDR3 is 16 amino acids. J lost 1 base, V lost 8 bases, and 10 bases had no gene match. The CDR3 coding sequence is TGCGCCAGCCTAAACGTCCGGACAGGGAACACCGGGGAGCTGTTTTTT. The encoded protein is CASLNVRTGNTGELFF.

The V call is TRBV7-2, the J call TRBJ2-7; 14 bases fit TRBD2. The CDR3 is 15 residues long. The germline CDR1 and CDR2 sequences are SGHTA and FQGNSA. V trimming: 5 bases; J trimming: 4 bases; junction bases outside the gene matches: 4. The CDR3 nucleotides are TGTGCCAGCAGCCGCGGGACTAGCGGGGGTTACGAGCAGTACTTC. Its translation: CASSRGTSGGYEQYF.

V and J are TRBV12-5 and TRBJ2-2; D unclear. CDR1 and CDR2 (germline): LGHNT, FRNRAP. This CDR3 region has 13 residues. Trimming cost V 6 bases and J 1 base, with 6 bases left between them. The CDR3 spells CASGQVNTGELFF. CDR3 nucleotides: TGTGCTAGTGGACAAGTGAACACCGGGGAGCTGTTTTTT.

This rearrangement joins TRBV2 to TRBJ2-2, with TRBD2 identical over 14 bases. Trimming cost V 6 bases and J 4 bases; bases outside gene matches: 4. Germline V gene lookup returns CDR1 SNHLY and CDR2 FYNNEI. The CDR3 has 16 amino acids. The CDR3 DNA is TGTGCCAGCAGGATCGGGACTAGCGGGAGCACCGGGGAGCTGTTTTTT. Translated: CASRIGTSGSTGELFF. Full variable domain (rest looked up from reference TRBV2 and TRBJ2-2): EPEVTQTPSHQVTQMGQEVILRCVPISNHLYFYWYRQILGQKVEFLVSFYNNEISEKSEIFDDQFSVERPDGSNFTLKIRSTKLEDSAMYFCASRIGTSGSTGELFFGEGSRLTVL.

This clone rates as medium-sized (0.01 to 0.1%). The chain recombines TRBV27 with TRBJ2-2; 10 bases fit TRBD1. Trimming took 7 bases from V and 6 from J; bases not matched to a gene: 11. CDR3 length: 16 amino acids. Germline loops: CDR1 MNHEY, CDR2 SMNVEV (reference sequence). Written as DNA, the CDR3 is TGTGCCAGCACCAACGGCGGGGGACAGGGGTCCGGGGAGCTGTTTTTT. Amino acids: CASTNGGGQGSGELFF.

The chain combines TRBV18 with TRBJ1-2; TRBD1 agrees at 7 bases. Trimming removed 6 bases from V and 6 bases from J; junction bases left unmatched: 10. Germline loops: CDR1 KGHSH, CDR2 LQKENI. The length of the CDR3 is 14 residues. CDR3 coding DNA: TGTGCCAGCTCCCAAGGACAGGTTGGAAATGGCTACACCTTC. This translates into CASSQGQVGNGYTF.

V usage is TRBV9 and J usage is TRBJ1-3; D is possibly TRBD1 (5 bases). Germline V gene data show CDR1 as SGDLS and CDR2 as YYNGEE. The CDR3 spans 14 residues. Between the trimmed V and J ends, which lost 0 bases and 3 bases, there was a span of 7 bases. The CDR3 reads CASSVAQGGNTIYF. In DNA, the CDR3 is TGTGCCAGCAGCGTAGCTCAGGGTGGAAACACCATATATTTT.